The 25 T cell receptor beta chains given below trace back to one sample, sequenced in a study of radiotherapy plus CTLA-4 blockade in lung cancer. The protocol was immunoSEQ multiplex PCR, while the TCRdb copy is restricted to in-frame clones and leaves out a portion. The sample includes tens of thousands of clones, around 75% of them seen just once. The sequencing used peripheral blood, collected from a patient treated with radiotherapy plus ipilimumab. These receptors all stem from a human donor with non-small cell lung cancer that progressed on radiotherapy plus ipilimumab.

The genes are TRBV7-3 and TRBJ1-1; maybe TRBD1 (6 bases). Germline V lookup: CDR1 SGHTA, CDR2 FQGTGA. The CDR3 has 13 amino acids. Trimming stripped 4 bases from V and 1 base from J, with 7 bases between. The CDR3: CASSSGQNTEAFF. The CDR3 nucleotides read TGTGCCAGCAGCTCGGGACAGAACACTGAAGCTTTCTTT. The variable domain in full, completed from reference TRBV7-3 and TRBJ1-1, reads GAGVSQTPSNKVTEKGKYVELRCDPISGHTALYWYRQSLGQGPEFLIYFQGTGAADDSGLPNDRFFAVRPEGSVSTLKIQRTERGDSAVYLCASSSGQNTEAFFGQGTRLTVV.

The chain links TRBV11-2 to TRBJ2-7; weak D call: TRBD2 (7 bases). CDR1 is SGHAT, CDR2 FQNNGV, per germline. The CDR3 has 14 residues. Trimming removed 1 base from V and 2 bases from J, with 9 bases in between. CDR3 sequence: CASSLGGGPYEQYF. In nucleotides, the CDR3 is TGTGCCAGCAGCTTAGGGGGGGGCCCCTACGAGCAGTACTTC.

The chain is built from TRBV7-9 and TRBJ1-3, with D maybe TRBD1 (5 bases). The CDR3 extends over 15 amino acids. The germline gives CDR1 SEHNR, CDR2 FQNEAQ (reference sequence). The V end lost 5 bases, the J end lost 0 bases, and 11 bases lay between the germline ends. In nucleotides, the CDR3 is TGTGCCAGCAGCGGGGCCGCCGTCTCTGGAAACACCATATATTTT. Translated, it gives CASSGAAVSGNTIYF.

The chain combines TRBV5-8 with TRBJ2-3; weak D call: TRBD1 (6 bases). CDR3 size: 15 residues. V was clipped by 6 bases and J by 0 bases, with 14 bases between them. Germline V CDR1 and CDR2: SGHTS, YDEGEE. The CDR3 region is CASITGTTSTDTQYF. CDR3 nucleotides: TGTGCCAGCATTACCGGGACAACGAGCACAGATACGCAGTATTTT.

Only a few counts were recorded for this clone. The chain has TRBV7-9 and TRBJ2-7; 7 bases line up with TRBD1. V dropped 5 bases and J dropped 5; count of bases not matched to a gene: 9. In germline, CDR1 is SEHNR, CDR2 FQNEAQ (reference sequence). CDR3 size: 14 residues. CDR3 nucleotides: TGTGCCAGCAGCGCGGAGACAGGGTTGCACGAGCAGTACTTC. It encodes CASSAETGLHEQYF.

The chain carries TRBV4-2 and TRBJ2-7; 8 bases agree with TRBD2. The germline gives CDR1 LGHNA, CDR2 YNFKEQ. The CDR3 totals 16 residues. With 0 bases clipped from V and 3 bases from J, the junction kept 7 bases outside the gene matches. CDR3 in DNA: TGTGCCAGCAGCCAAGATCGGGCTAGCGGGTACTACGAGCAGTACTTC. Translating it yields CASSQDRASGYYEQYF.

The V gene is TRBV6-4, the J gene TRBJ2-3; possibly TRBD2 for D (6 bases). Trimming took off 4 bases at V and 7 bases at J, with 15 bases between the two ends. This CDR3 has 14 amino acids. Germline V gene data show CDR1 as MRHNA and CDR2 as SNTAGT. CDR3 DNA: TGTGCCAGCAGTGTTGGCGGGGATAGAAATACGCAGTATTTT. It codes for CASSVGGDRNTQYF.

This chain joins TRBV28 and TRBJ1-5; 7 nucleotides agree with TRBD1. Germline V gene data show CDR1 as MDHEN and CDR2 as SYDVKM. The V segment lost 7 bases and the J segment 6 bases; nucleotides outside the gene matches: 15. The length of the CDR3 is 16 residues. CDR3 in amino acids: CASTQGERGAAQPQHF. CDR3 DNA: TGTGCCAGCACCCAGGGGGAAAGGGGGGCGGCTCAGCCCCAGCATTTT.

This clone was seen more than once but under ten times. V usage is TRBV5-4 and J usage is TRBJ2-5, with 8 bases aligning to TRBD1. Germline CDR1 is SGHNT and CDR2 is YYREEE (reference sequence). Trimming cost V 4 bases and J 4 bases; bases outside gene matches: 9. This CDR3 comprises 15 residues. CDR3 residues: CASSVSQGEAETQYF. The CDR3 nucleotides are TGTGCCAGCAGCGTTTCACAGGGGGAAGCAGAGACCCAGTACTTC. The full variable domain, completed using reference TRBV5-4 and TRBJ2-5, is ETGVTQSPTHLIKTRGQQVTLRCSSQSGHNTVSWYQQALGQGPQFIFQYYREEENGRGNFPPRFSGLQFPNYSSELNVNALELDDSALYLCASSVSQGEAETQYFGPGTRLLVL.

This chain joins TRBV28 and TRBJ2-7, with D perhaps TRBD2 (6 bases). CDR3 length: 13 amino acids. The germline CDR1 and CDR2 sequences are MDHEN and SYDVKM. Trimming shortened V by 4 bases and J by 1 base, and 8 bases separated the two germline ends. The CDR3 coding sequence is TGTGCCAGCAGTTCCGGGGGATCCTACGAGCAGTACTTC. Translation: CASSSGGSYEQYF.

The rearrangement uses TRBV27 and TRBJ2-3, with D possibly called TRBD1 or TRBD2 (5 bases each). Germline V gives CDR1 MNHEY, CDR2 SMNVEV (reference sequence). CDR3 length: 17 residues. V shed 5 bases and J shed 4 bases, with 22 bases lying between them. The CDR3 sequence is CASSPSLGDLVADTQYF. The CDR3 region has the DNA TGTGCCAGCAGTCCCTCACTAGGGGATTTGGTTGCAGATACGCAGTATTTT.

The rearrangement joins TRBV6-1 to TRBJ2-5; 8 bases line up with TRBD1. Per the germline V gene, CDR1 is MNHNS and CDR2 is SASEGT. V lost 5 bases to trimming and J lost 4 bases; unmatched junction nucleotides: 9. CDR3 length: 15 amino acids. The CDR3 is CASSPGGFGGETQYF. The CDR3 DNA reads TGTGCCAGCAGTCCAGGGGGCTTTGGGGGAGAGACCCAGTACTTC.

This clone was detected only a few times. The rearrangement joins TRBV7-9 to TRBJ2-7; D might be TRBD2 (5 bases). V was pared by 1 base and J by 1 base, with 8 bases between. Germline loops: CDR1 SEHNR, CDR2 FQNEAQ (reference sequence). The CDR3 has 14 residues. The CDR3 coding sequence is TGTGCCAGCAGCTTAGTCGGGGATTCCTACGAGCAGTACTTC. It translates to CASSLVGDSYEQYF.

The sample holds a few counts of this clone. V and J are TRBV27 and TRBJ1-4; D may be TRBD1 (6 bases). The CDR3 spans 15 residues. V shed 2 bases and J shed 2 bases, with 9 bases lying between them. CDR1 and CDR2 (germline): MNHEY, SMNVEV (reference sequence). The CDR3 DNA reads TGTGCCAGCAGTTTAATGGGGGGCACTAATGAAAAACTGTTTTTT. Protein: CASSLMGGTNEKLFF.

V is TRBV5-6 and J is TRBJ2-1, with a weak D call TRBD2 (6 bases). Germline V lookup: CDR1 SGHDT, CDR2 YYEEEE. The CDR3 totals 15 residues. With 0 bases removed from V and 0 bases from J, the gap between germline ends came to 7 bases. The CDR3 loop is CASSLDGGSYNEQFF. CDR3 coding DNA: TGTGCCAGCAGCTTGGACGGGGGCTCCTACAATGAGCAGTTCTTC.

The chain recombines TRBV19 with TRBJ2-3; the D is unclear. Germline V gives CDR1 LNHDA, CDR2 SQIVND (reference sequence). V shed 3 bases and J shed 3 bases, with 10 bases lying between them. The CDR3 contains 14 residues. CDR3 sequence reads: CASSMARWTDTQYF. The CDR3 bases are TGTGCCAGTAGTATGGCACGATGGACAGATACGCAGTATTTT.

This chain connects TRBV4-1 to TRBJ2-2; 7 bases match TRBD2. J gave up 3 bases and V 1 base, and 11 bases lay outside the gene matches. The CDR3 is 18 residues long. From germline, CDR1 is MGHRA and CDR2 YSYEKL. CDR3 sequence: CASSQAAPLAAYTGELFF. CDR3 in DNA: TGCGCCAGCAGCCAAGCCGCCCCGCTAGCGGCCTACACCGGGGAGCTGTTTTTT.

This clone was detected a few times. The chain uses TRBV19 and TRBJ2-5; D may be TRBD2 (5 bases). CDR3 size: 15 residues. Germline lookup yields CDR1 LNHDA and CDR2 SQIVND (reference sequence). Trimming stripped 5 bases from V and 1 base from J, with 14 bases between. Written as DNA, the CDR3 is TGTGCCAGTAGTCCAGGACTGACCTTCCAAGAGACCCAGTACTTC. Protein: CASSPGLTFQETQYF.

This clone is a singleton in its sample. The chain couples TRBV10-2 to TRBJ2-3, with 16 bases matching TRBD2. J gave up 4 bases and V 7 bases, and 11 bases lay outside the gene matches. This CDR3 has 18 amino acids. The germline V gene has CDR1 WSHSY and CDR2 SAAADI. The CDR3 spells CASTRGTSGRGAPDTQYF. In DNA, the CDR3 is TGCGCCAGCACCAGGGGGACTAGCGGGAGGGGGGCCCCAGATACGCAGTATTTT.

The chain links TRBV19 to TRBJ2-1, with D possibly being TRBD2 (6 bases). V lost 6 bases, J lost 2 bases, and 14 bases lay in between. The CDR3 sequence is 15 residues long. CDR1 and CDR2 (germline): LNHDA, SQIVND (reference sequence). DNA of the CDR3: TGTGCCAGTAGCCTCGGGTGGGGGGCCTACAATGAGCAGTTCTTC. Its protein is CASSLGWGAYNEQFF.

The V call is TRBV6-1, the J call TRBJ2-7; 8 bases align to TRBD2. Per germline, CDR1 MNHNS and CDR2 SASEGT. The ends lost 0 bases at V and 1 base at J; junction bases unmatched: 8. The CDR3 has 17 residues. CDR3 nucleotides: TGTGCCAGCAGTGAAGCAGTTCAACTAGCGGTATCCTACGAGCAGTACTTC. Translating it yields CASSEAVQLAVSYEQYF.

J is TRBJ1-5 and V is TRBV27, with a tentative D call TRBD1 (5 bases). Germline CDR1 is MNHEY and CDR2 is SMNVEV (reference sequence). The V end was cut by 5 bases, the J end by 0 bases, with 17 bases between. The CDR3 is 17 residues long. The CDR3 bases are TGTGCCAGCAGTAGGACGGGAGGGGCAAATAGCAATCAGCCCCAGCATTTT. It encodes CASSRTGGANSNQPQHF.

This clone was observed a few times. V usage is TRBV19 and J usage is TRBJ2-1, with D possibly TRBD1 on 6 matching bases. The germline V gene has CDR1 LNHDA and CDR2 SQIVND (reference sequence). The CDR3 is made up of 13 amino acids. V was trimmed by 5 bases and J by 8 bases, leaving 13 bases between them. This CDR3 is CASSQGPLDEQFF. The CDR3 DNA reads TGTGCCAGTAGTCAGGGGCCACTCGATGAGCAGTTCTTC.

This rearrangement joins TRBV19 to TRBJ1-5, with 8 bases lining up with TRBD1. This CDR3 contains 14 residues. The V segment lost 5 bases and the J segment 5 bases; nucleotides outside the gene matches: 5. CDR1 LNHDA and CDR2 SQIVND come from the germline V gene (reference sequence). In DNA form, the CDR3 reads TGTGCCAGTAGTGGCACGACAGGGGATCAGCCCCAGCATTTT. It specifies CASSGTTGDQPQHF.

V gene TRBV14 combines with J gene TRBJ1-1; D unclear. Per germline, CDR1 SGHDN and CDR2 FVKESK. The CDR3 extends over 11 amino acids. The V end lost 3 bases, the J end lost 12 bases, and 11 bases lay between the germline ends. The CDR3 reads CASSQGISSFF. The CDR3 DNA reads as TGTGCCAGCAGCCAGGGGATAAGTTCTTTCTTT.